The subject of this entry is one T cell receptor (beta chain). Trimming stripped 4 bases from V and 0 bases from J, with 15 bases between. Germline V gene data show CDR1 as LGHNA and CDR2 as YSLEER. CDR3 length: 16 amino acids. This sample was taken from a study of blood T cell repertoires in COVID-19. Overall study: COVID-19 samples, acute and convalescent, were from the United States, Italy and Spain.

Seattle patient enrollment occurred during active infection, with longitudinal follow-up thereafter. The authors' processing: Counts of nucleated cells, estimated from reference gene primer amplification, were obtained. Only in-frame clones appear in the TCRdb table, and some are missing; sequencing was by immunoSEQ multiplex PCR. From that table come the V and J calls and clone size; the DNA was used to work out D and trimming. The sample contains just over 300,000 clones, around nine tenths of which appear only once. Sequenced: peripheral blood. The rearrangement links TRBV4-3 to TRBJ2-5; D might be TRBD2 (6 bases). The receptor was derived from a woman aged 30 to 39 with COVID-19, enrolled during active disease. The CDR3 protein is CASSPFTRGNQETQYF. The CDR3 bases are TGCGCCAGCAGCCCTTTTACGCGGGGCAACCAAGAGACCCAGTACTTC.